This T cell receptor beta chain was recovered during a study of blood T cells in healthy people across ages. CDR3 size: 17 residues. J lost 1 base, V lost 2 bases, and 8 bases had no gene match. The germline V gene has CDR1 MDHEN and CDR2 SYDVKM. Alongside a J-beta primer mix, a sample-barcoded 5' primer served in a second PCR lasting roughly 7 to 12 cycles. Unique molecular identifiers of 12 random nucleotides labeled each cDNA. TCRdb itself ran the 5' RACE reads through MiXCR, one entry per CDR3 protein. The sample yields approximately 580,000 distinct CDR3 sequences, nearly 25% seen once. This sample also appeared in a second study, on T cells of mothers and their children.

Sequencing input: blood. The clonotype comes from a boy aged 10-17 years in good health. The rearrangement links TRBV28 to TRBJ2-3; 8 positions agree with TRBD2. CDR3 nucleotides: TGTGCCAGCAGTTTAACCTCCGGGACTAGGGGCACAGATACGCAGTATTTT. Its translation is CASSLTSGTRGTDTQYF.